The entry below gives a single T cell receptor beta chain sequence along with its context. Antigen specificity is unknown. The sample comes from a study of CD8+ T cells in alopecia areata. Overall study findings and caveats: Relative to mice, TCR sharing across patients was less clear, a difference possibly HLA-related. Compared with normal scalp, lesional scalp had higher clonality and more expanded CD8+ clones.

V lost 4 bases, J lost 0 bases, and 10 bases lay in between. Germline loops: CDR1 SQVTM, CDR2 ANQGSEA. CDR3 length equals 13 residues. Punch biopsies of lesional scalp, plus peripheral blood, were taken from alopecia areata patients. T lymphocytes (CD4+ and CD8+) were sorted from PBMCs. Investigators isolated RNA and reverse transcribed it into cDNA to act as the sequencing template. TCRdb's table, derived via immunoSEQ multiplex PCR, lists solely in-frame clones and lacks some. The table includes about 120,000 clones, less than 50% detected once. The genes are TRBV29-1 and TRBJ2-7; tentative D call: TRBD2 (5 bases). The sequence was collected from a human donor with alopecia areata. The source material was NKG2D-low CD8+ T cells sorted from blood. The chain's CDR3 is CSVVSGNSYEQYF. In DNA form, the CDR3 reads TGCAGCGTTGTATCGGGGAACTCCTACGAGCAGTACTTC.